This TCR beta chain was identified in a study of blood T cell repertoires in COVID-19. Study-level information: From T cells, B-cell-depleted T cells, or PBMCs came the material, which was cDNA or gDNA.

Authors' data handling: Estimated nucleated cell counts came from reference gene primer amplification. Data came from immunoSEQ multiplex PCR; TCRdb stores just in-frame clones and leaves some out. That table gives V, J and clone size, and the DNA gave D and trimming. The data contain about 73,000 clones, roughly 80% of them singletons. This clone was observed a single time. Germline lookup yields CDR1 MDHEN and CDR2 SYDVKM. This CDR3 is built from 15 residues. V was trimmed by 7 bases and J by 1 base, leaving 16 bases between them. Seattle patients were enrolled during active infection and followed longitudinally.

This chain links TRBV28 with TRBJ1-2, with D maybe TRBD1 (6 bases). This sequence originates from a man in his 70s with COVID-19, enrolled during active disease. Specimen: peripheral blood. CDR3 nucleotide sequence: TGTGCCAGCACCCTTGGGGGCTACGGTAACTATGGCTACACCTTC. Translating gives CASTLGGYGNYGYTF.